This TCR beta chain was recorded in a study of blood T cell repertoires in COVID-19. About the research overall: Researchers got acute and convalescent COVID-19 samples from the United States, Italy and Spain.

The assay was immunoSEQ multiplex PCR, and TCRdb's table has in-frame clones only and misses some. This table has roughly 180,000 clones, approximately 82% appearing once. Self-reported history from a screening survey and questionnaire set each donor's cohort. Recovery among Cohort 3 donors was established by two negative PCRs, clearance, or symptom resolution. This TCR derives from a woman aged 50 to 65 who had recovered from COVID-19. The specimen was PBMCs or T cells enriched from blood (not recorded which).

CDR3 DNA: TGTGCCAGCAGCCCACGCCGGGAGACCGGGGAGCTGTTTTTT. Translated, it gives CASSPRRETGELFF. J is TRBJ2-2 and V is TRBV5-4, with D maybe TRBD2 (6 bases). The ends were cut back, 4 bases at V and 5 bases at J, with 12 bases in the middle. Germline CDR1 reads SGHNT; CDR2 reads YYREEE (reference sequence). This CDR3 has 14 residues.